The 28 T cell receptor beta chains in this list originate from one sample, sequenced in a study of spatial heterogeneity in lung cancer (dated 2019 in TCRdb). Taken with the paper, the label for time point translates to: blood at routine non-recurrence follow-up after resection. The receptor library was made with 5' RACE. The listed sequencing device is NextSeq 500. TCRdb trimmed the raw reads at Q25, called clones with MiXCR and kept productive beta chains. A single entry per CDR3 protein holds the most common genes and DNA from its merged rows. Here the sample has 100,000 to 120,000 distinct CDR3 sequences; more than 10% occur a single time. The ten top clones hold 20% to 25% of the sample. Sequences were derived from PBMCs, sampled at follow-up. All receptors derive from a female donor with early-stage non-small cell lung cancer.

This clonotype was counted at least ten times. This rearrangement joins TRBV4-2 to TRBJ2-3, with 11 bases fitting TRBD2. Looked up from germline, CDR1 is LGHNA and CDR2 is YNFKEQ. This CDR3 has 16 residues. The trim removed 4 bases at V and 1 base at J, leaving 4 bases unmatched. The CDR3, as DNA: TGTGCCAGCAGCCTAGGACTAGCGGGCCGCACAGATACGCAGTATTTT. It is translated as CASSLGLAGRTDTQYF.

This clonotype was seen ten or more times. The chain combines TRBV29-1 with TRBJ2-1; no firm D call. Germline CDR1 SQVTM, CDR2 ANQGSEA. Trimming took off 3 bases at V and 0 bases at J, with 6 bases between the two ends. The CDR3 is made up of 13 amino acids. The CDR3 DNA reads TGCAGCGTTGAGCAGAGCTCCTACAATGAGCAGTTCTTC. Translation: CSVEQSSYNEQFF.

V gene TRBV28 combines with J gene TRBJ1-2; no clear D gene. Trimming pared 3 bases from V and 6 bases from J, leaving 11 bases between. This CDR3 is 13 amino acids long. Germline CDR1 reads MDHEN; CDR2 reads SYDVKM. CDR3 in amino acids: CASSFLRDHGYTF. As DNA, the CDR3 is TGTGCCAGCAGTTTCCTGCGTGATCATGGCTACACCTTC.

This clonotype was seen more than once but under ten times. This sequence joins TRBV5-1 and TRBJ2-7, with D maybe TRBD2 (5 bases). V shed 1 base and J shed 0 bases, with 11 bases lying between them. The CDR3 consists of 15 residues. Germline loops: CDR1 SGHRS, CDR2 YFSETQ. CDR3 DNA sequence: TGCGCCAGCAGCTTGATGGACTTCTTCTCCTACGAGCAGTACTTC. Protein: CASSLMDFFSYEQYF. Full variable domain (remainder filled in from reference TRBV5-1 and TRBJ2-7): KAGVTQTPRYLIKTRGQQVTLSCSPISGHRSVSWYQQTPGQGLQFLFEYFSETQRNKGNFPGRFSGRQFSNSRSEMNVSTLELGDSALYLCASSLMDFFSYEQYFGPGTRLTVT.

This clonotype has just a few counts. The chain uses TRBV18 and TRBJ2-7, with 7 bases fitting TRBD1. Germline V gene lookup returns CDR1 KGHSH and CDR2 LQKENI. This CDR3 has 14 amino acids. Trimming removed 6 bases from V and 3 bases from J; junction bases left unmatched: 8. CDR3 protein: CASSPRQGHYEQYF. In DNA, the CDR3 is TGTGCCAGCTCTCCCCGACAGGGCCACTACGAGCAGTACTTC.

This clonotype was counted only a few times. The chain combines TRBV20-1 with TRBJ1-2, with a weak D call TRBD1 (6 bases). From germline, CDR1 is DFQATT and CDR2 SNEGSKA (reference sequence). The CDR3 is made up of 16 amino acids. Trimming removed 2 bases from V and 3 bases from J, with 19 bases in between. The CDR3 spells CSARSLATAGDYGYTF. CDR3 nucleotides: TGCAGTGCTAGAAGCCTGGCGACGGCAGGGGACTATGGCTACACCTTC.

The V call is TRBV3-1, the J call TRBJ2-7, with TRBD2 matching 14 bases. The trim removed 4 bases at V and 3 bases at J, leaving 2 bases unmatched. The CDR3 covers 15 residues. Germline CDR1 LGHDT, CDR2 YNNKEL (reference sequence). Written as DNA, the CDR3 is TGTGCCAGCAGCCCGGGACTAGCGGGAGTCTACGAGCAGTACTTC. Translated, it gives CASSPGLAGVYEQYF.

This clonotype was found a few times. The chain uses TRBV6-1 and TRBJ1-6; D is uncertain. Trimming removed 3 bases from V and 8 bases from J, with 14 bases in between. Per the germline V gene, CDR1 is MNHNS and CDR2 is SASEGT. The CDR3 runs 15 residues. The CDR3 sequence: CASSDFRARDSPLHF. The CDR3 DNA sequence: TGTGCCAGCAGTGACTTCCGGGCCCGAGATTCACCCCTCCACTTT.

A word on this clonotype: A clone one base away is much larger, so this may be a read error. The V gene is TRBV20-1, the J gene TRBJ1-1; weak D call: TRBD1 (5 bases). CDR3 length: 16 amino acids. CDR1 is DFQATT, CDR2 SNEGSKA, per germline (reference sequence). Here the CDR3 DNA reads TGCGGTGCTGAGCCGAGCTCCGGGACTCTGAACACTGAAGCTTTCTTT. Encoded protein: CGAEPSSGTLNTEAFF.

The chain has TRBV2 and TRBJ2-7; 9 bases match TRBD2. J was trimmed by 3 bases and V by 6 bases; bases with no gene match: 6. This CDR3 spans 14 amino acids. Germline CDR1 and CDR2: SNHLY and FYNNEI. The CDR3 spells CASRGTSSDYEQYF. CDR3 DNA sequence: TGTGCCAGCAGGGGGACTAGCTCGGACTACGAGCAGTACTTC.

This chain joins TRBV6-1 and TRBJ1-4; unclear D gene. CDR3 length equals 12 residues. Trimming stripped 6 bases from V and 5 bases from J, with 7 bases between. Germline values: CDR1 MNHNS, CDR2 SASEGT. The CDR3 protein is CASRVLNEKLFF. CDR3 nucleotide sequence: TGTGCCAGCAGGGTCCTGAATGAAAAACTGTTTTTT.

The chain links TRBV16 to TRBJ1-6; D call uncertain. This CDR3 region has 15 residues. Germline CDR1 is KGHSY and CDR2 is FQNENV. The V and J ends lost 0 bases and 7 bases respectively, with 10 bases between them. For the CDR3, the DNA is TGTGCCAGCAGCCAATCGATTTACAGCAATTCACCCCTCCACTTT. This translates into CASSQSIYSNSPLHF.

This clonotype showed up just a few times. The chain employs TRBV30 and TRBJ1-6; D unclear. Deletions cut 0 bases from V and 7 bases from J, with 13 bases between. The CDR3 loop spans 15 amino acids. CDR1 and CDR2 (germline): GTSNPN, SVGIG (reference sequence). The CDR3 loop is CAWSVLISTNSPLHF. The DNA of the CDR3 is TGTGCCTGGAGTGTACTTATCAGCACAAATTCACCCCTCCACTTT.

The CDR3 coding sequence is TGTGCCATCAGTGAGTCCGGTAGCAGTCTGAAAGTCGAGCAGTACGTC. It codes for CAISESGSSLKVEQYV. This chain links TRBV10-3 with TRBJ2-7; D is undetermined. This CDR3 spans 16 amino acids. Trimming cost V 0 bases and J 6 bases, with 18 bases left between them. Germline CDR1 and CDR2: ENHRY and SYGVKD.

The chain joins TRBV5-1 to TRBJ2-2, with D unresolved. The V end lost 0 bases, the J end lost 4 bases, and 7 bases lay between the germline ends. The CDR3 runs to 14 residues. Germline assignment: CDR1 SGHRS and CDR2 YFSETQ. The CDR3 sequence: CASSLVPLTGELFF. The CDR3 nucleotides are TGCGCCAGCAGCTTGGTACCGCTCACCGGGGAGCTGTTTTTT.

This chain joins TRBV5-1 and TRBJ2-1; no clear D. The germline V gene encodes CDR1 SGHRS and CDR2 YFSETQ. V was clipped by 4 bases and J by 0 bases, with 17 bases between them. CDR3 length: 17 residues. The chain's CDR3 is CASSGDSPSHSYNEQFF. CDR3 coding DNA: TGCGCCAGCAGCGGTGACTCGCCGTCTCACTCCTACAATGAGCAGTTCTTC.

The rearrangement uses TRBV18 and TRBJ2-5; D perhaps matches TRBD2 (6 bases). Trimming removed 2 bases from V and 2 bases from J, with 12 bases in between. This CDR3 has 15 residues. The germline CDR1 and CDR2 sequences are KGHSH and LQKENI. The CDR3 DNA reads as TGTGCCAGCTCACCAAGGGTTCGGGAGCAAGAGACCCAGTACTTC. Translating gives CASSPRVREQETQYF.

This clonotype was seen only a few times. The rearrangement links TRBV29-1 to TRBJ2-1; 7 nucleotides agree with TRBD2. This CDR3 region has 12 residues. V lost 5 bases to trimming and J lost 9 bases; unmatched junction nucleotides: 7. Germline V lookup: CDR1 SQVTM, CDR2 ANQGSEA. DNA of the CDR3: TGCAGCGTTCGGGGGGTAGGACGTGAGCAGTTCTTC. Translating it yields CSVRGVGREQFF.

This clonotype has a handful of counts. Here the CDR3 DNA reads TGTGCCAGCAGCTTAGCGGGGGAAGCCTGGCAGTTCTTC. Translating it yields CASSLAGEAWQFF. The chain uses TRBV7-2 and TRBJ2-1; perhaps D is TRBD1 or TRBD2 (5 bases each). CDR3 size: 13 residues. V was pared by 0 bases and J by 12 bases, with 12 bases between. CDR1 and CDR2 (germline): SGHTA, FQGNSA.

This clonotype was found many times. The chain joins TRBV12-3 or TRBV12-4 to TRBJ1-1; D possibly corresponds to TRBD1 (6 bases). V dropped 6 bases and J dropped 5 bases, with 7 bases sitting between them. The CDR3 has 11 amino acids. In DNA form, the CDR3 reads TGTGCCAGCAGAGACAGGACTGAAGCTTTCTTT. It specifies CASRDRTEAFF.

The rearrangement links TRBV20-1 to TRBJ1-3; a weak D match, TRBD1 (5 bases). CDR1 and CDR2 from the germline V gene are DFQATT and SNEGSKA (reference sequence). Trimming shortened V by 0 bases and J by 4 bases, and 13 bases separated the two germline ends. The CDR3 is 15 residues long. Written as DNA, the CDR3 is TGCAGTGCTAGAGATTCGGGGGACGCGGGAAACACCATATATTTT. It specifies CSARDSGDAGNTIYF.

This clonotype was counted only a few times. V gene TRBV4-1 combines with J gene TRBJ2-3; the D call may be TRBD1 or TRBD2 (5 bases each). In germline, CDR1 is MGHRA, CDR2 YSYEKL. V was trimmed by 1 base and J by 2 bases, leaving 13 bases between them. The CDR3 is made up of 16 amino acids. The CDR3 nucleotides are TGCGCCAGCAGCCAAGTAGCCGTTGGGACCACAGATACGCAGTATTTT. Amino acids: CASSQVAVGTTDTQYF.

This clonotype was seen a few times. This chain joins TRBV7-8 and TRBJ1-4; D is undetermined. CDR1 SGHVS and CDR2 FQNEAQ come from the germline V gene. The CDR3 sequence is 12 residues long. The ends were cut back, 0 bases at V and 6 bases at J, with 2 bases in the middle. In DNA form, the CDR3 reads TGTGCCAGCAGCTTAGCGTATGAAAAACTGTTTTTT. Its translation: CASSLAYEKLFF.

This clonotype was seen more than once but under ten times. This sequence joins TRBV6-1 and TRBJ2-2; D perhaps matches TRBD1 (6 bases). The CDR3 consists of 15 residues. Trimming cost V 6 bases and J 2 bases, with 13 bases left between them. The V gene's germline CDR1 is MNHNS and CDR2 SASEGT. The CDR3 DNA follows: TGTGCCAGCAGCAGGGACATTAGAAACACCGGGGAGCTGTTTTTT. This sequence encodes CASSRDIRNTGELFF.

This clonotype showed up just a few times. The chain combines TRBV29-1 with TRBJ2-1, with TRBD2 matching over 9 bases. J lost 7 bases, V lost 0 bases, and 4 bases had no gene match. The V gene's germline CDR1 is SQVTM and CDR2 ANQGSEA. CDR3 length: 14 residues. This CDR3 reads CSVEEPSGINEQFF. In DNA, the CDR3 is TGCAGCGTTGAAGAACCTAGCGGGATAAATGAGCAGTTCTTC.

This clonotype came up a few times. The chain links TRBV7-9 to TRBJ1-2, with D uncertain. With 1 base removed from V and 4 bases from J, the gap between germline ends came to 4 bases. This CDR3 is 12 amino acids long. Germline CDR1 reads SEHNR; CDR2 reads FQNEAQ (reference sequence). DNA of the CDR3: TGTGCCAGCAGCTTAGAGGCCTATGGCTACACCTTC. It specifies CASSLEAYGYTF.

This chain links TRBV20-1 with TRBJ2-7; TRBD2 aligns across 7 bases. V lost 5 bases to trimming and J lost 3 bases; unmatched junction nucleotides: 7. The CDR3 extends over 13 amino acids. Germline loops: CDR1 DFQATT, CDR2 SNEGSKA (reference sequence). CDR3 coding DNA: TGCAGTGCTCGGGGGACTACACACTACGAGCAGTACTTC. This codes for CSARGTTHYEQYF.

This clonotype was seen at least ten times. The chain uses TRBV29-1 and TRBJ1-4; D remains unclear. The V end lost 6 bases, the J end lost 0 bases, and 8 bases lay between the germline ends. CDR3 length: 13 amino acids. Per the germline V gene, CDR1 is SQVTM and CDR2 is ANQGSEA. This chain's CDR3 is CSVGRSTNEKLFF. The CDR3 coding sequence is TGCAGCGTAGGACGGTCAACTAATGAAAAACTGTTTTTT.